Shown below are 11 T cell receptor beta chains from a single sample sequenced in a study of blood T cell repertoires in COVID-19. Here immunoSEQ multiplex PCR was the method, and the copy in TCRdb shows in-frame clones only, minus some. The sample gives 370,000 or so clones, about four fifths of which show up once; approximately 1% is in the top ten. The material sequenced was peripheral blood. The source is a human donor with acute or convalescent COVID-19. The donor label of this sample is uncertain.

CDR3 sequence (DNA): TGTGCCAGCAGCTACGCGGGCGGGAACACTGAAGCTTTCTTT. Protein sequence: CASSYAGGNTEAFF. V is TRBV2 and J is TRBJ1-1; D gene ambiguous. The CDR3 totals 14 residues. Per germline, CDR1 SNHLY and CDR2 FYNNEI. With 6 bases removed from V and 1 base from J, the gap between germline ends came to 12 bases.

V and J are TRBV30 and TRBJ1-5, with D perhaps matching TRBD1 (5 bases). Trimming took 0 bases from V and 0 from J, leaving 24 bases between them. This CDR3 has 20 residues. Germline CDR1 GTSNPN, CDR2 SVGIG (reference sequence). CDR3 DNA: TGTGCCTGGAGTGTACGCCGTGGGGCCGTTGGAGAATATAGCAATCAGCCCCAGCATTTT. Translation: CAWSVRRGAVGEYSNQPQHF.

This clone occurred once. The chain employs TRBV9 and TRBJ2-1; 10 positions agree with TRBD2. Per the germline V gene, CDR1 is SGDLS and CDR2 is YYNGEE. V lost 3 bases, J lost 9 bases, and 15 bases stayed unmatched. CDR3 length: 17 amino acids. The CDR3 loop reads CASSGSSGRERVGEQFF. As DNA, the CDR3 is TGTGCCAGCAGCGGATCTAGCGGGAGAGAGAGGGTCGGTGAGCAGTTCTTC.

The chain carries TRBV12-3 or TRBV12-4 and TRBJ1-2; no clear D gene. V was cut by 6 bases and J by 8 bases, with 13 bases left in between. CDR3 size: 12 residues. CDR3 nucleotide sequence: TGTGCCAGCAGCCCCCGGGTTGGCGGCTACACCTTC. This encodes CASSPRVGGYTF.

Written as DNA, the CDR3 is TGTGCCAGCAGGCCCCCATTTGAGGGAGCGACAGATACGCAGTATTTT. Protein product: CASRPPFEGATDTQYF. The chain recombines TRBV11-2 with TRBJ2-3, with D possibly matching TRBD2 (5 bases). The CDR3 extends over 16 amino acids. Per germline, CDR1 SGHAT and CDR2 FQNNGV. V was pared by 6 bases and J by 3 bases, with 19 bases between. The whole variable domain, filled in from reference TRBV11-2 and TRBJ2-3, reads EAGVAQSPRYKIIEKRQSVAFWCNPISGHATLYWYQQILGQGPKLLIQFQNNGVVDDSQLPKDRFSAERLKGVDSTLKIQPAKLEDSAVYLCASRPPFEGATDTQYFGPGTRLTVL.

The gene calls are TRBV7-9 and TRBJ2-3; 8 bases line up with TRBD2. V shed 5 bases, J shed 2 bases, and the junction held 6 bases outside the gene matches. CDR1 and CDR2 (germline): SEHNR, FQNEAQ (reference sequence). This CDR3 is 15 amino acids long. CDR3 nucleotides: TGTGCCAGCAGCCGCGGGGGGAGTTACACAGATACGCAGTATTTT. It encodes CASSRGGSYTDTQYF.

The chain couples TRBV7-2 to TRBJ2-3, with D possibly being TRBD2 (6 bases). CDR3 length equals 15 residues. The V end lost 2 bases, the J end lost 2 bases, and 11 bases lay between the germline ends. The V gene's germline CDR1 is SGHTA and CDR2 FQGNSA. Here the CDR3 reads CASSLTSGLTDTQYF. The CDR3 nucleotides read TGTGCCAGCAGCTTAACCAGCGGGCTCACAGATACGCAGTATTTT.

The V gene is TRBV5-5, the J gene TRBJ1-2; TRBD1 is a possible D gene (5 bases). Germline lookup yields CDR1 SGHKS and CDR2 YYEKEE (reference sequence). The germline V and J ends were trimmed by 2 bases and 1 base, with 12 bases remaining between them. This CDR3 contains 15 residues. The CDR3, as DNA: TGTGCCAGCAGCTTTGACAGCAGTCTTAACTATGGCTACACCTTC. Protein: CASSFDSSLNYGYTF. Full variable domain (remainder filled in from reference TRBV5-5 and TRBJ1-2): DAGVTQSPTHLIKTRGQQVTLRCSPISGHKSVSWYQQVLGQGPQFIFQYYEKEERGRGNFPDRFSARQFPNYSSELNVNALLLGDSALYLCASSFDSSLNYGYTFGSGTRLTVV.

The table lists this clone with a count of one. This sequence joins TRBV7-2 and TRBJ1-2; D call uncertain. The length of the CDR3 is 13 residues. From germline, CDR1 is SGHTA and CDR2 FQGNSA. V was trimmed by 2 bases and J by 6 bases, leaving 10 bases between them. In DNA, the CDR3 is TGTGCCAGCAGCTTAAGGAGGGATAATGGCTACACCTTC. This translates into CASSLRRDNGYTF.

CDR3 nucleotides: TGTGCCAGCAGCTTAACCAATTCCCTGGGCAACACCATATATTTT. Protein sequence: CASSLTNSLGNTIYF. This rearrangement joins TRBV7-2 to TRBJ1-3; D is unclear. The CDR3 sequence is 15 residues long. V gave up 2 bases and J gave up 7 bases, with 15 bases separating them. Germline CDR1 SGHTA, CDR2 FQGNSA.

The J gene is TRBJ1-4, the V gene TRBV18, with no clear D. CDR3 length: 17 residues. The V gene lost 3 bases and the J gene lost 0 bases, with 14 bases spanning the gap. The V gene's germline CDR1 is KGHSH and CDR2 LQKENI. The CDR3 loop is CASSPVISSTTNEKLFF. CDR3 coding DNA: TGTGCCAGCTCACCCGTTATATCATCTACAACTAATGAAAAACTGTTTTTT. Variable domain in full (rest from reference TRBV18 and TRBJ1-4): NAGVMQNPRHLVRRRGQEARLRCSPMKGHSHVYWYRQLPEEGLKFMVYLQKENIIDESGMPKERFSAEFPKEGPSILRIQQVVRGDSAAYFCASSPVISSTTNEKLFFGSGTQLSVL.